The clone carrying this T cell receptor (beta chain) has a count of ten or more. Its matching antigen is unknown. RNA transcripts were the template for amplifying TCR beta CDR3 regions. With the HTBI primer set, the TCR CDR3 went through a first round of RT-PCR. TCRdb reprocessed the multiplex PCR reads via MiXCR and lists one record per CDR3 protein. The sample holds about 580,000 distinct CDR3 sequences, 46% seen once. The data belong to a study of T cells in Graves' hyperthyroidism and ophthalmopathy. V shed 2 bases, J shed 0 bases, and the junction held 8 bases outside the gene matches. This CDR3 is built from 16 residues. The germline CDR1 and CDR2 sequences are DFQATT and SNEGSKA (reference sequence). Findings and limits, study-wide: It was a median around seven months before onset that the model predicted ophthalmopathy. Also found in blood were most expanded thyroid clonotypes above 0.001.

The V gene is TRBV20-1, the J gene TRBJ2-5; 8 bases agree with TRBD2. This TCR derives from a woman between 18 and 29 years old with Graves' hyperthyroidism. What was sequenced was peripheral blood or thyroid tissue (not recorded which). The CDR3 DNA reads TGCAGTGCTAGATTGGTCCCAGCGGGAGACCAAGAGACCCAGTACTTC. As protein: CSARLVPAGDQETQYF.